This TCR beta chain was sequenced for a study of T-cell reconstitution after alpha-beta-depleted transplantation in children. Findings of the study overall: Diversity and T-cell counts at one year after transplant derived mostly from new T cells. Surviving recipient T cells and thymic progenitors accounted for the high day-60 TCRbeta diversity observed in some patients. Reports say that about two months after transplant, the alpha-beta T cells came out of several hundred graft clones that had expanded.

As it was prepared, the TCRbeta library received unique molecular identifiers. Via MiXCR, TCRdb re-called the PCR reads, giving one row per CDR3 protein. The sample has 300,000 to 400,000 distinct CDR3 sequences, under 20% seen once. As regards this clonotype: Its antigen remains unknown.

The V end was cut by 3 bases, the J end by 6 bases, with 7 bases between. CDR1 and CDR2 (germline): MDHEN, SYDVKM. CDR3 length: 12 residues. Sample: PBMCs, mostly from graft donor cells, taken 360 days after TCRalphabeta/CD19-depleted stem cell transplant. This sequence was found in a male patient between 2 and 10 years old who had a stem cell transplant for acute lymphoblastic leukemia, so the T cells may come from the graft donor. This chain links TRBV28 with TRBJ2-3; D is unclear. The CDR3: CASSFIGDTQYF. The CDR3 nucleotides read TGTGCCAGCAGTTTCATAGGGGATACGCAGTATTTT.